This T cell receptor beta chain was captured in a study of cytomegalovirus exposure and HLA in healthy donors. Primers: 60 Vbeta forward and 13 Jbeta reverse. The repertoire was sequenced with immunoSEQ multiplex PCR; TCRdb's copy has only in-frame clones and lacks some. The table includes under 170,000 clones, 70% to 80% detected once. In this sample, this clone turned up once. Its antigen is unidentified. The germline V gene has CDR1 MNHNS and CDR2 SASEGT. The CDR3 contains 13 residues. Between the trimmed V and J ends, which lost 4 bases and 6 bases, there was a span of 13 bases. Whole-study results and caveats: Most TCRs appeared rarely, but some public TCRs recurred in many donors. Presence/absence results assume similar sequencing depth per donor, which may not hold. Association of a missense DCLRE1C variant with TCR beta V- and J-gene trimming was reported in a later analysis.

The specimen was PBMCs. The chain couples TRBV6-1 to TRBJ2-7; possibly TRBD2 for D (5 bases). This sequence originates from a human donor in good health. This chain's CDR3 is CASSGGRASEQYF. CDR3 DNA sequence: TGTGCCAGCAGTGGAGGGCGGGCCTCCGAGCAGTACTTC.